This T cell receptor beta chain was identified during a study of shared clonotypes between healthy human individuals. With regard to this clone: Antigen: not known.

The test was conducted at deep level. Assay: immunoSEQ multiplex PCR; the TCRdb copy retains only in-frame clones and omits some. The data show some 240,000 clones, 50% to 75% seen once. CDR1 is SGHVS and CDR2 is FNYEAQ in the germline V gene. This CDR3 contains 13 residues. The germline V and J ends were trimmed by 5 bases and 3 bases, with 11 bases remaining between them. Study-wide points: Several donors had roughly 5% of their naive CD4 clonotypes in common. There were few donors, and this limited the genetic and exposure-history diversity represented. For sorted subsets, rarefaction showed incomplete sequencing despite large depth.

The receptor was derived from a man aged 30-40 years in good health. The genes are TRBV7-6 and TRBJ2-7; D call uncertain. The sequenced material came from memory CD4+ T cells sorted from blood. Subset denoted: CD45RA-negative fraction. CDR3 coding DNA: TGTGCCAGCAGCCGGGCACTAAACTACGAGCAGTACTTC. It specifies CASSRALNYEQYF.